This T cell receptor (beta chain) was profiled in a study of T-cell reconstitution after alpha-beta-depleted transplantation in children. Researchers prepared the TCRbeta library using unique molecular identifiers, the study reports. A single record per CDR3 protein comes from TCRdb applying MiXCR to the PCR reads. This sample has 210,000 or so distinct CDR3 sequences; 8% to 9.5% occur once, and the top ten carry 6.2%. Trimming left V 1 base short and J 6 bases short, with 12 bases between. Germline V CDR1 and CDR2: SGHTA, FQGNSA. The length of the CDR3 is 15 residues. The chain employs TRBV7-2 and TRBJ2-2; possibly TRBD1 for D (6 bases). This receptor was obtained from a human donor who donated a stem cell graft to a child with acute lymphoblastic leukemia. Source: PBMCs from the stem cell graft donor, taken from the stem cell graft. In nucleotides, the CDR3 is TGTGCCAGCAGCTTAGGTTTGGGGGCCGCCGGGGAGCTGTTTTTT. This gives the protein CASSLGLGAAGELFF.